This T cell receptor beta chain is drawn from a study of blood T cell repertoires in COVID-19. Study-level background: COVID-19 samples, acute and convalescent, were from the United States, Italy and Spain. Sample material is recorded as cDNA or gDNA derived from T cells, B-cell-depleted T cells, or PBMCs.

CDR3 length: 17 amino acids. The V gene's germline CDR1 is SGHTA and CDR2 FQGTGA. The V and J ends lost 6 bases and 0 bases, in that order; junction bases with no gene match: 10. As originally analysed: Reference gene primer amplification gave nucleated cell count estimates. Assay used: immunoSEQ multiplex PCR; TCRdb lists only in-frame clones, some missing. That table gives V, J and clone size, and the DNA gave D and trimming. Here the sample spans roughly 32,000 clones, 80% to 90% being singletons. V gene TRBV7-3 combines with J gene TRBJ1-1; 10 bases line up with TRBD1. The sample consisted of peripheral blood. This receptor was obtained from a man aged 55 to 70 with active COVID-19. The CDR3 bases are TGTGCCAGCAGTTTAGGGACAGGGGATCATATGAACACTGAAGCTTTCTTT. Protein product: CASSLGTGDHMNTEAFF.